These 2 T cell receptor beta chains share one sample of origin, sequenced in a study of shared clonotypes between healthy human individuals. Only in-frame clones appear in the TCRdb table, and some are missing; sequencing was by immunoSEQ multiplex PCR. The sample yields over a million clones, roughly 97% seen once. The specimen sequenced was naive CD4+ T cells sorted from blood. The subset denotes: CD45RA+ positively selected. All receptors come from a man under 40 in good health.

This clone came up once. This specimen includes other DNA sequences encoding the same CDR3. The V and J genes are TRBV2 and TRBJ1-5; maybe TRBD1 (6 bases). Germline lookup yields CDR1 SNHLY and CDR2 FYNNEI. Trimming stripped 1 base from V and 6 bases from J, with 10 bases between. This CDR3 region has 14 residues. The CDR3 loop is CASSEEGGGQPQHF. The DNA of the CDR3 is TGTGCCAGCAGTGAAGAGGGGGGGGGTCAGCCCCAGCATTTT. The variable domain in full, completed from reference TRBV2 and TRBJ1-5, reads EPEVTQTPSHQVTQMGQEVILRCVPISNHLYFYWYRQILGQKVEFLVSFYNNEISEKSEIFDDQFSVERPDGSNFTLKIRSTKLEDSAMYFCASSEEGGGQPQHFGDGTRLSIL.

The chain uses TRBV27 and TRBJ2-1; TRBD1 matches 9 bases. The junction had 8 bases not matched to a gene; V was cut back by 0 bases and J by 2 bases. The CDR3 is 18 amino acids. CDR1 is MNHEY, CDR2 SMNVEV, per germline (reference sequence). The CDR3 DNA is TGTGCCAGCAGTTTATCAGGGCTACAGGGGGCCACCTACAATGAGCAGTTCTTC. Translated: CASSLSGLQGATYNEQFF.